The present T cell receptor beta chain was sequenced within a study of OX40 agonist ivuxolimab in advanced cancers. Study as a whole: Two patients with cutaneous melanoma and one with hepatocellular carcinoma, three in total, showed partial responses.

Germline lookup yields CDR1 KGHSH and CDR2 LQKENI. This CDR3 spans 12 amino acids. The V and J ends lost 2 bases and 7 bases respectively, with 6 bases between them. The study, taken as a whole, reports: Doses of 0.1 to 3.0 mg/kg were accompanied by clonal expansion of CD4+ and CD8+ blood T cells by week 6. Antigen specificity was not determined for the expanded peripheral T cells.

A note on this clone: Its antigen is unknown.

Patients with autoimmune history or systemic immunosuppression were excluded. Measured with immunoSEQ multiplex PCR; TCRdb has only the in-frame clones, and not every one. Among 65,000 to 80,000 clones listed, around 86% were seen once. The sequence was obtained from an adult with an advanced solid tumor such as melanoma, head and neck, liver or kidney cancer. The chain employs TRBV18 and TRBJ2-1; D gene unclear. The input for sequencing was CD4+ or CD8+ T cells sorted from blood, taken in a trial of the OX40 agonist ivuxolimab. This CDR3 is CASSPSGNEQFF. The DNA of the CDR3 is TGTGCCAGCTCACCATCCGGGAATGAGCAGTTCTTC.